This passage covers 2 T cell receptor beta chains from one sample sequenced in a study of CD8 T cells in ankylosing spondylitis. In TCRdb, the 5' RACE reads were re-called with MiXCR into one record per CDR3 protein. The table has about 200,000 distinct CDR3 sequences, roughly 13% seen once. The sequencing sample was made of blood, either unsorted or a sorted T cell fraction (not recorded which). Receptor source: a male donor with ankylosing spondylitis or in good health (not recorded which).

This clonotype was detected a few times. The genes are TRBV30 and TRBJ2-7, with 11 bases aligning to TRBD2. The germline gives CDR1 GTSNPN, CDR2 SVGIG (reference sequence). The ends lost 0 bases at V and 5 bases at J; junction bases unmatched: 9. CDR3 length: 16 amino acids. The DNA of the CDR3 is TGTGCCTGGAGTGTACTGGGGACTAGCGGAGGCCACGAGCAGTACTTC. Translating it yields CAWSVLGTSGGHEQYF.

This clonotype has at least ten counts. V and J are TRBV12-3 or TRBV12-4 and TRBJ2-1; D perhaps matches TRBD2 (6 bases). Trimming shortened V by 6 bases and J by 8 bases, and 14 bases separated the two germline ends. The CDR3 is 13 amino acids. The CDR3 nucleotides read TGTGCCAGCAGGATGGGACTGGGGGATGAGCAGTTCTTC. Translating gives CASRMGLGDEQFF.